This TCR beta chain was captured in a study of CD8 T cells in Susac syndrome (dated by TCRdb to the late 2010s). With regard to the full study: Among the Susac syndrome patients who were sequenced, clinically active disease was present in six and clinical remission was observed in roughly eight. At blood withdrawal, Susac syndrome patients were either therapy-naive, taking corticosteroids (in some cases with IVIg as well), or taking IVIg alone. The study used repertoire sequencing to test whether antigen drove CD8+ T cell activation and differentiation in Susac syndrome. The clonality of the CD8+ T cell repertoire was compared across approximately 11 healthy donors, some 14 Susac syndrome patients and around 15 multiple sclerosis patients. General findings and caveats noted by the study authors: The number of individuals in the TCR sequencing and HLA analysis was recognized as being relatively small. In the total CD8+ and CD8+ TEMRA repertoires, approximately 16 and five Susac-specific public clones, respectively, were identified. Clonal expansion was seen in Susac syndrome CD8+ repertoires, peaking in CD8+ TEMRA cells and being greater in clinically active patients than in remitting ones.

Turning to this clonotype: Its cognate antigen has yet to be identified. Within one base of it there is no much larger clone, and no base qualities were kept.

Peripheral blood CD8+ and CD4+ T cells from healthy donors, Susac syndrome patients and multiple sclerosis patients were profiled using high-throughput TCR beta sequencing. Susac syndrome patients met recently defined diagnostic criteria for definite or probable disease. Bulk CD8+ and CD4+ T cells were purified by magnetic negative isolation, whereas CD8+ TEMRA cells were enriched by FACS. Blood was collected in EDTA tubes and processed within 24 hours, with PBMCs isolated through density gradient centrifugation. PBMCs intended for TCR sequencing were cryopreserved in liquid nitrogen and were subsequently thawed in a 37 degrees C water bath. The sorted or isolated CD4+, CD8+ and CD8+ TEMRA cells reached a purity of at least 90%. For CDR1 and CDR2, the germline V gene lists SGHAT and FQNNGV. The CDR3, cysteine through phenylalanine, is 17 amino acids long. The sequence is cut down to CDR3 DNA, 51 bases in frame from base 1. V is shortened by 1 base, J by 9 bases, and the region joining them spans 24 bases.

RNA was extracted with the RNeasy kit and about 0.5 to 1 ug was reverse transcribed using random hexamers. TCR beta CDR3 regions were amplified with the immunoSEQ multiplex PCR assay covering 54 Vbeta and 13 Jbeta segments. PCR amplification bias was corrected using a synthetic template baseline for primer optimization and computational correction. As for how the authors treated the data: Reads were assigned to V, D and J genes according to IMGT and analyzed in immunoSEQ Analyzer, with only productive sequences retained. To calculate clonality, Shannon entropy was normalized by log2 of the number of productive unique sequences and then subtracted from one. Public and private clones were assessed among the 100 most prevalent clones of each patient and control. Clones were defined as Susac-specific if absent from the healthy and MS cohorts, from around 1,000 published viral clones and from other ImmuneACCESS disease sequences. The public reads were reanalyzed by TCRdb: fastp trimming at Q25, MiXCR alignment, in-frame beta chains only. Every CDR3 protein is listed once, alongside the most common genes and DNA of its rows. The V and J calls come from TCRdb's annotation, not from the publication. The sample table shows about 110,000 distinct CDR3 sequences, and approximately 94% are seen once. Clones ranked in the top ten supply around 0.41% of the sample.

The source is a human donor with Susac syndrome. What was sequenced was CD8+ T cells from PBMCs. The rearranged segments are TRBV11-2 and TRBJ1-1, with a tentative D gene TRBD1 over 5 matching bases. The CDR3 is CASSLAALPGFAGKAFF. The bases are TGTGCCAGCAGCTTAGCTGCCTTACCAGGGTTCGCGGGGAAAGCTTTCTTT.